The clone carrying this T cell receptor (beta chain) was counted ten times or more. Germline CDR1 and CDR2: SGHRS and YFSETQ. With 6 bases removed from V and 4 bases from J, the gap between germline ends came to 23 bases. The CDR3 extends over 17 amino acids. TCRdb called the RT-PCR reads again in MiXCR, with one record for every CDR3 protein. The data hold about 680,000 distinct CDR3 sequences, with 11% to 15% observed a single time. The chain carries TRBV5-1 and TRBJ2-1; TRBD2 is a possible D gene (5 bases). This sequence was found in a female donor in good health, serving as a healthy control. Sequencing input: memory CD4+ T cells from blood. The CDR3 DNA follows: TGCGCCAGCAAACGGAGCGGCCAACTCGTACCTTACAATGAGCAGTTCTTC. This codes for CASKRSGQLVPYNEQFF.